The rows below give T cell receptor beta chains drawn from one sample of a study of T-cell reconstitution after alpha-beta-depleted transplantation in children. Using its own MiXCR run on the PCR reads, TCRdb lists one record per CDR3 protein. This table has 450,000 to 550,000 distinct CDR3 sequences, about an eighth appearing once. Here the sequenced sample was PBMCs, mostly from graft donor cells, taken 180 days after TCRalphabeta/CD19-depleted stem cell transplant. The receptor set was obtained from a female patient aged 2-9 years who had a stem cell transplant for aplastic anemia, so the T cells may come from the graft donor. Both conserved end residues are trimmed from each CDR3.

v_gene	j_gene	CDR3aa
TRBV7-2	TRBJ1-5	ASSRNRGSNQPQH
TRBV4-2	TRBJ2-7	ASSQDRHEQY
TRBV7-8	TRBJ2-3	ASTFSGGSTDTQY
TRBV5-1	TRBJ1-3	ASSLVGRSTGTWTGNTIY
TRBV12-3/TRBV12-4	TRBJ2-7	ASSLTRSGEQY
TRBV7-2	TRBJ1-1	ASSRKGRWLDTEAF
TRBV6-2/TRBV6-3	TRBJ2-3	ASSGTPRGLTDTQY
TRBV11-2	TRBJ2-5	ASRGDRGETQY
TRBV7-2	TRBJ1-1	ASSSITGFTEAF
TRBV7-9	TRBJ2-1	ASSLYGPRQGYNEQF
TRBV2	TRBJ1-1	AIQDGMNTEAF
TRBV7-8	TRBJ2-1	ASSLGASNEQF
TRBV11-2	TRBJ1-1	ASSLGTGGEAF
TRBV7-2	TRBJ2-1	ASSFRLYNEQF
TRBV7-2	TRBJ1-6	ASTSGGRGSPLH
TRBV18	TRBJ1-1	ASSPPSSYTEAF
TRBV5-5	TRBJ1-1	ASSFWTGRTEAF
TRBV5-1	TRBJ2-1	ASSLRRQGEKLAGGYNEQF
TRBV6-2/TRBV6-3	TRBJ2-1	ASSYSRGLYHNEQF
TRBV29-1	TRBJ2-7	SVEAPTGATYEQY
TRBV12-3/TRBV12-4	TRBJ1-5	ASSLEGRVSNQPQH
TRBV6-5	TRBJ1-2	ASSFLRDRRRHFYGYT
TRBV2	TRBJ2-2	ASSPAGLAGAGELF
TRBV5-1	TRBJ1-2	ASSLPVTSGNDGYT
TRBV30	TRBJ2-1	AWGGAGQLRF
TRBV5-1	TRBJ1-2	ASSLDGQGMGYGYT
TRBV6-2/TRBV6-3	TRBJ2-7	ASSLRDRGPLYEQY
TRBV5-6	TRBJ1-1	ASSLINGPTEAF
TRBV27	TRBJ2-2	ASSSTRLAGEPGELF
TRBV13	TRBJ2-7	ASSSPLAGGSYEQY
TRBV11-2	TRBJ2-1	ASSLVGSSYNEQF
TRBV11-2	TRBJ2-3	ASRISGTRSDTQY
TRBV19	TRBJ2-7	ASSFLTGGAYEQY
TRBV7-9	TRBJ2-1	ASSNTGTGSYNEQF
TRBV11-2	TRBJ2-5	ASSFTGPQY
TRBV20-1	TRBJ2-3	SAGRDPSTDTQY
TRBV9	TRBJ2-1	ASSGRAPSSYNEQF
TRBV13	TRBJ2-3	ASSLEAGVDTQY
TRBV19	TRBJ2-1	ASSIGRNSGRTYNEQF
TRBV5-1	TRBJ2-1	ASSLSGLSSYNEQF
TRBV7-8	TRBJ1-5	ASSLLDPSNQPQH
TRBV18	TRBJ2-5	ASSPNEPQETQY
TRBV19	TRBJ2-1	ASCLIWDNEQF
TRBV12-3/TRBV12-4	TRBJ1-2	ASRKDPLNYGYT